This T cell receptor beta chain was found in a study of T cell repertoires in cytomegalovirus infection. The overall study: Public signatures in TCR beta pointed to CMV infection and matching HLA type. Findings and limits, study-wide: HLA-C-restricted, CMV-specific TCR beta clonotypes were dominant ex vivo. Individuals carrying CMV plus the relevant HLA were identified by cumulative frequency of public TCR beta families.

TCRdb re-derived calls from the reads in MiXCR, one entry per CDR3 protein. The sample contains approximately 730,000 distinct CDR3 sequences, roughly 36% of which appear only once. With 0 bases removed from V and 2 bases from J, the gap between germline ends came to 8 bases. Germline values: CDR1 MGHRA, CDR2 YSYEKL. The CDR3 length is 14 residues. A few counts support this clonotype. Its specificity is unknown. Sequenced here: cultured PBMCs, sampled from culture after CMV antigen stimulation. The chain has TRBV4-1 and TRBJ2-7; tentatively, D is TRBD1 (6 bases). This sequence originates from a human donor in good health (CMV status not recorded). Some clones in this sample may be carry-over from other donors' samples. CDR3 coding DNA: TGCGCCAGCAGCCAAGAGGACAGTCCCTACGAGCAGTACTTC. The encoded protein is CASSQEDSPYEQYF.